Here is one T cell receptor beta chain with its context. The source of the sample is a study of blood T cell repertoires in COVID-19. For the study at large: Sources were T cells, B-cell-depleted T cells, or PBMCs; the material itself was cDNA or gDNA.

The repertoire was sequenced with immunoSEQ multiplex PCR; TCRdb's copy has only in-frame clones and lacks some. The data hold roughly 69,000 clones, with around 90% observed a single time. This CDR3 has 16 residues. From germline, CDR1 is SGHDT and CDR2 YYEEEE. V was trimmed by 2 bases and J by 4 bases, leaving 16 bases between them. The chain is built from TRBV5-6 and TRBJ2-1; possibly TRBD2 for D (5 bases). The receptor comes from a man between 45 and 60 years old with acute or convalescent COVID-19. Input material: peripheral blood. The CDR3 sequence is CASSFRRTLGYNEQFF. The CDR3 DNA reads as TGTGCCAGCAGCTTCCGGAGGACTCTTGGGTACAATGAGCAGTTCTTC.